What follows are 25 T cell receptor beta chains derived from one specimen sequenced in a study of identifying expanded T cells in peripheral blood. Here immunoSEQ multiplex PCR was the method, and the copy in TCRdb shows in-frame clones only, minus some. The repertoire holds under 150,000 clones, with approximately 86% as singletons. Sequenced material: blood. These receptors were obtained from a person aged 18 to 75 in good health.

This clone showed up just a few times. The genes are TRBV7-7 and TRBJ2-5; D unclear. CDR1 and CDR2 (germline): SSHAT, FNYEAQ (reference sequence). This CDR3 comprises 9 residues. In DNA form, the CDR3 reads TGTGCGATACGGGAGACCCAGTACTTC. Translating gives CAIRETQYF. Complete variable domain (other parts from reference TRBV7-7 and TRBJ2-5): GAGVSQSPRYKVTKRGQDVTLRCDPISSHATLYWYQQALGQGPEFLTYFNYEAQPDKSGLPSDRFSAERPEGSISTLTIQRTEQRDSAMYRCAIRETQYFGPGTRLLVL.

The V call is TRBV7-2, the J call TRBJ2-2; D is ambiguous. The CDR3 length is 15 residues. Trimming left V 5 bases short and J 2 bases short, with 12 bases between. The germline V gene has CDR1 SGHTA and CDR2 FQGNSA. The CDR3 DNA is TGTGCCAGCAGCGAATGGGTTCGCAACACCGGGGAGCTGTTTTTT. Translation: CASSEWVRNTGELFF.

The chain links TRBV6-6 to TRBJ2-5; D uncertain. The V gene lost 2 bases and the J gene lost 5 bases, with 9 bases spanning the gap. The CDR3 sequence is 13 residues long. CDR1 is MNHNY and CDR2 is SVGAGI in the germline V gene (reference sequence). In nucleotides, the CDR3 is TGTGCCAGCAGTTACACAGCCAAGGAGACCCAGTACTTC. Encoded protein: CASSYTAKETQYF.

The chain links TRBV6-4 to TRBJ1-1; D not certain. CDR1 is MRHNA, CDR2 SNTAGT, per germline. The CDR3 runs to 13 residues. V was trimmed by 2 bases and J by 5 bases, leaving 9 bases between them. The CDR3: CASSDPGRTEAFF. CDR3 DNA: TGTGCCAGCAGTGACCCAGGCCGGACTGAAGCTTTCTTT.

The rearrangement uses TRBV5-1 and TRBJ2-2; possibly TRBD1 for D (5 bases). Trimming took 1 base from V and 1 from J, leaving 11 bases between them. Germline-derived CDR1 and CDR2 are SGHRS and YFSETQ. This CDR3 region has 16 residues. CDR3 amino acids: CASSLRIQVNTGELFF. The CDR3, as DNA: TGCGCCAGCAGCTTGAGAATACAGGTGAACACCGGGGAGCTGTTTTTT.

The chain uses TRBV11-3 and TRBJ2-1; the match to TRBD1 covers 8 bases. CDR1 SGHNT and CDR2 YENEEA come from the germline V gene. The ends lost 5 bases at V and 8 bases at J; junction bases unmatched: 5. This CDR3 spans 13 amino acids. The CDR3 protein is CASSHEQGDEQFF. The CDR3, as DNA: TGTGCCAGCAGCCATGAACAGGGGGATGAGCAGTTCTTC.

The V and J genes are TRBV2 and TRBJ2-1; a weak D match, TRBD2 (7 bases). Trimming left V 1 base short and J 4 bases short, with 8 bases between. The CDR3 is made up of 14 amino acids. Germline V gene sequence: CDR1 SNHLY, CDR2 FYNNEI. The CDR3 protein is CASSEEGGYNEQFF. CDR3 nucleotide sequence: TGTGCCAGCAGTGAAGAGGGGGGGTACAATGAGCAGTTCTTC.

This chain uses TRBV19 with TRBJ1-1; D ambiguous. The ends were cut back, 10 bases at V and 0 bases at J, with 15 bases in the middle. The CDR3 sequence is 14 residues long. Germline-derived CDR1 and CDR2 are LNHDA and SQIVND (reference sequence). CDR3 bases: TGTGCCACCGCACAACAGACCGTGAACACTGAAGCTTTCTTT. It is translated as CATAQQTVNTEAFF.

V and J are TRBV6-5 and TRBJ1-1; D uncertain. Germline CDR1 MNHEY, CDR2 SVGAGI. The length of the CDR3 is 16 residues. V lost 2 bases and J lost 4, with 17 bases in between. CDR3 sequence (DNA): TGTGCCAGCAGTTACGGGAATATTCCGGGAGCCACTGAAGCTTTCTTT. Amino acid sequence: CASSYGNIPGATEAFF.

This clone was detected only once. This chain connects TRBV5-4 to TRBJ2-3, with 9 bases identical to TRBD2. Unmatched junction bases numbered 8, after V lost 1 base and J lost 5 bases. This CDR3 contains 16 residues. The germline CDR1 and CDR2 sequences are SGHNT and YYREEE (reference sequence). The CDR3 here is CASSLKQRGAGDTQYF. CDR3 sequence (DNA): TGTGCCAGCAGCTTGAAGCAGCGGGGGGCAGGAGATACGCAGTATTTT.

The rearrangement joins TRBV9 to TRBJ1-1; D remains unclear. CDR3 length equals 13 residues. Germline V gene sequence: CDR1 SGDLS, CDR2 YYNGEE. Trimming shortened V by 3 bases and J by 8 bases, and 14 bases separated the two germline ends. DNA of the CDR3: TGTGCCAGCAGCGCCCTTGACTTAGCCGAAGCTTTCTTT. It encodes CASSALDLAEAFF.

The V gene is TRBV19, the J gene TRBJ2-7; 9 nucleotides agree with TRBD2. The CDR3 loop spans 15 amino acids. The V gene end was trimmed by 3 bases and the J gene end by 3 bases; junction bases not matched to a gene: 6. CDR1 is LNHDA, CDR2 SQIVND, per germline (reference sequence). The CDR3 sequence is CASSILASGIYEQYF. The CDR3 region has the DNA TGTGCCAGTAGTATCTTGGCTAGCGGGATCTACGAGCAGTACTTC. The full variable domain, rest sourced from reference TRBV19 and TRBJ2-7, is DGGITQSPKYLFRKEGQNVTLSCEQNLNHDAMYWYRQDPGQGLRLIYYSQIVNDFQKGDIAEGYSVSREKKESFPLTVTSAQKNPTAFYLCASSILASGIYEQYFGPGTRLTVT.

This clone has a single count. This sequence joins TRBV19 and TRBJ1-2; 8 bases fit TRBD1. J gave up 3 bases and V 7 bases, and 10 bases lay outside the gene matches. This CDR3 contains 15 residues. The germline V gene encodes CDR1 LNHDA and CDR2 SQIVND (reference sequence). CDR3 in amino acids: CASKDRGLDDYGYTF. The CDR3 DNA sequence: TGTGCCAGTAAAGACAGGGGATTAGACGACTATGGCTACACCTTC.

V usage is TRBV6-1 and J usage is TRBJ2-7; unclear D gene. V lost 1 base to trimming and J lost 3 bases, with 10 bases between them. Per germline, CDR1 MNHNS and CDR2 SASEGT. The CDR3 runs to 14 residues. The CDR3 DNA reads TGTGCCAGCAGTGAAGTCGAGAATAACTACGAGCAGTACTTC. The encoded protein is CASSEVENNYEQYF.

This clone was recorded only once. The chain has TRBV14 and TRBJ2-1; TRBD2 matches at 9 bases. Trimming took 5 bases from V and 2 from J; bases not matched to a gene: 13. This CDR3 has 18 amino acids. Germline V gene data show CDR1 as SGHDN and CDR2 as FVKESK. The DNA of the CDR3 is TGTGCCAGCAGCAAGAGTCTAGCGGGAACGCCGGCCTACAATGAGCAGTTCTTC. This encodes CASSKSLAGTPAYNEQFF.

The rearrangement uses TRBV15 and TRBJ2-5; 11 nucleotides agree with TRBD2. Looked up from germline, CDR1 is LNHNV and CDR2 is YYDKDF (reference sequence). The CDR3 is 16 residues long. After removal of 5 bases from V and 5 bases from J, the junction contained 10 bases not matched to a gene. The DNA for the CDR3 is TGTGCCACCAGCGCAATACTAGCGGGAGACAGTGAGACCCAGTACTTC. It is translated as CATSAILAGDSETQYF.

The chain recombines TRBV27 with TRBJ1-6, with D uncertain. Germline V gene sequence: CDR1 MNHEY, CDR2 SMNVEV (reference sequence). The CDR3 has 19 amino acids. The ends were cut back, 3 bases at V and 3 bases at J, with 21 bases in the middle. The CDR3 nucleotides read TGTGCCAGCAGTTTCTCCCATCGGGAAAGTAAGGTCTATAATTCACCCCTCCACTTT. This gives the protein CASSFSHRESKVYNSPLHF.

The J gene is TRBJ2-7, the V gene TRBV2; D is ambiguous. V was cut by 5 bases and J by 0 bases, with 5 bases left in between. CDR3 size: 12 residues. Germline CDR1 is SNHLY and CDR2 is FYNNEI. CDR3 nucleotide sequence: TGTGCCAGCAGTACTGACTCCTACGAGCAGTACTTC. Protein product: CASSTDSYEQYF.

The chain is built from TRBV10-3 and TRBJ2-7; 7 nucleotides align to TRBD1. Per the germline V gene, CDR1 is ENHRY and CDR2 is SYGVKD. The CDR3 totals 14 residues. Trimming cost V 2 bases and J 3 bases; bases outside gene matches: 4. CDR3 sequence: CAISEDRDYYEQYF. The CDR3 region has the DNA TGTGCCATCAGTGAGGACAGGGATTACTACGAGCAGTACTTC.

The J gene is TRBJ2-1, the V gene TRBV2; D unresolved. Looked up from germline, CDR1 is SNHLY and CDR2 is FYNNEI. The CDR3 has 13 residues. V shed 7 bases and J shed 3 bases, with 10 bases lying between them. The CDR3 DNA follows: TGTGCCAGCAATCGCGTCCTCTACAATGAGCAGTTCTTC. It translates to CASNRVLYNEQFF.

The chain uses TRBV15 and TRBJ2-1; 7 bases align to TRBD2. Germline V CDR1 and CDR2: LNHNV, YYDKDF (reference sequence). Germline trimming cut 3 bases from V and 0 bases from J; bases unmatched to any gene: 8. The CDR3 has 17 residues. CDR3 region: CATSSRDGDYSYNEQFF. CDR3 nucleotide sequence: TGTGCCACCAGCAGTCGGGACGGGGACTACTCCTACAATGAGCAGTTCTTC. Together with reference TRBV15 and TRBJ2-1, the CDR3 gives the full variable domain: DAMVIQNPRYQVTQFGKPVTLSCSQTLNHNVMYWYQQKSSQAPKLLFHYYDKDFNNEADTPDNFQSRRPNTSFCFLDIRSPGLGDTAMYLCATSSRDGDYSYNEQFFGPGTRLTVL.

The chain carries TRBV13 and TRBJ2-7; D possibly corresponds to TRBD2 (6 bases). The V gene's germline CDR1 is PRHDT and CDR2 FYEKMQ (reference sequence). The CDR3 runs to 14 residues. Trimming removed 5 bases at V and 7 bases at J, with 18 bases between. The CDR3 DNA reads as TGTGCCAGCAGCGGCAGGCCTCTGGGGAGGGAGCAGTACTTC. It is translated as CASSGRPLGREQYF.

V and J are TRBV18 and TRBJ1-1; D is unclear. This CDR3 is 12 amino acids long. The germline V gene encodes CDR1 KGHSH and CDR2 LQKENI. V was trimmed by 5 bases and J by 5 bases, leaving 9 bases between them. CDR3 protein: CASSNRGTEAFF. The DNA for the CDR3 is TGTGCCAGCTCAAATCGAGGGACTGAAGCTTTCTTT.

The gene calls are TRBV27 and TRBJ2-7; 10 bases fit TRBD2. The germline V gene encodes CDR1 MNHEY and CDR2 SMNVEV (reference sequence). CDR3 size: 15 residues. The junction had 5 bases not matched to a gene; V was cut back by 5 bases and J by 1 base. The CDR3 nucleotides read TGTGCCAGCAGTAGCGGGAGGGCCCTATCCTACGAGCAGTACTTC. Translated: CASSSGRALSYEQYF.

This clone was found a few times. The V gene is TRBV19, the J gene TRBJ1-2; 7 positions match TRBD1. V was pared by 3 bases and J by 2 bases, with 6 bases of the junction left unmatched. The CDR3 runs 15 residues. From germline, CDR1 is LNHDA and CDR2 SQIVND (reference sequence). CDR3 in amino acids: CASSMALQGNYGYTF. In nucleotides, the CDR3 is TGTGCCAGTAGTATGGCTCTACAGGGGAACTATGGCTACACCTTC.